This T cell receptor beta chain was retrieved from a study of T cell clonality in common variable immunodeficiency. Only in-frame clones appear in the TCRdb table, and some are missing; sequencing was by immunoSEQ multiplex PCR. There are 30,000 to 40,000 clones in the sample, none observed a single time. This clone was picked up many times. The sequencing sample was made of peripheral blood mononuclear cells. The clonotype was recovered from a person between 18 and 75 years old in good health.

The CDR3 sequence: CASSASGQGADTQYF. The CDR3 bases that were read are TGTGCCAGCAGCGCTTCAGGACAGGGAGCAGATACG. This rearrangement joins TRBV11-2 to TRBJ2-3, with 8 nucleotides matching TRBD1. The read ends 3 residues before the CDR3 terminus; that terminus is restored from the germline J gene. V trimming: 5 bases; J trimming: 4 bases; junction bases outside the gene matches: 8. The CDR3 has 15 residues. The germline CDR1 and CDR2 sequences are SGHAT and FQNNGV.